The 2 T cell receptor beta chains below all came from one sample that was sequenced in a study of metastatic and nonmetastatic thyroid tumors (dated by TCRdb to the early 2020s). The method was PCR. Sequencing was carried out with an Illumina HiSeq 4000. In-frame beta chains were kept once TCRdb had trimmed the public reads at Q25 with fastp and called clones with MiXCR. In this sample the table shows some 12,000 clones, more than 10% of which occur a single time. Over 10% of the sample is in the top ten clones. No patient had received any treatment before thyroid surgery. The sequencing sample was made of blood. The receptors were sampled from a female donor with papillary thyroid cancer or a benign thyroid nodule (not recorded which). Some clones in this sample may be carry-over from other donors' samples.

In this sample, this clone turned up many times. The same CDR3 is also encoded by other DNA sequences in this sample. This CDR3 reads CASKTAGGLQETQYF. CDR3 DNA: TGCGCCAGCAAGACAGCGGGGGGACTCCAAGAGACCCAGTACTTC. This rearrangement joins TRBV5-1 to TRBJ2-5, with 9 bases aligning to TRBD2. The CDR3 spans 15 residues. CDR1 is SGHRS, CDR2 YFSETQ, per germline. Losses at the gene ends were 6 bases for V and 1 base for J; bases not matched to a gene: 7.

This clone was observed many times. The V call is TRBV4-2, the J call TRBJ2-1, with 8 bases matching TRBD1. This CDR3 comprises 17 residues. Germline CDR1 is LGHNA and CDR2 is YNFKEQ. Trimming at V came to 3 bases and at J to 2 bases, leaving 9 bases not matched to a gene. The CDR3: CASSHPNMGQAYNEQFF. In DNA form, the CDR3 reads TGTGCCAGCAGCCACCCTAATATGGGACAGGCCTACAATGAGCAGTTCTTC.